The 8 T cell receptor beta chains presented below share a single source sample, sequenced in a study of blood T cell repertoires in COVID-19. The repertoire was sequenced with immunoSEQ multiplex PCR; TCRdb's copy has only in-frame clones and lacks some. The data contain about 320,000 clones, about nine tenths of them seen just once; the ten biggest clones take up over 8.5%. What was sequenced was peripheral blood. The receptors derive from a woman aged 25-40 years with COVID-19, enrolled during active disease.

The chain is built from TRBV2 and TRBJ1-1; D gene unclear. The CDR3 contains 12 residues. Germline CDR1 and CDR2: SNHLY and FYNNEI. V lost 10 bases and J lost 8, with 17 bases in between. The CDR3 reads CATEYHQEEAFF. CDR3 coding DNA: TGTGCCACCGAATATCACCAGGAAGAAGCTTTCTTT.

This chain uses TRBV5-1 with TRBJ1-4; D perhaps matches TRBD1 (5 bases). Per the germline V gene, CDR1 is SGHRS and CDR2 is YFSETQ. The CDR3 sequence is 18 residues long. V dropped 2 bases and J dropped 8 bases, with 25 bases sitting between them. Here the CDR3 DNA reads TGCGCCAGCAGCTTAGGGGACTTGAGTGGCCGTGCAAGCGAAAAACTGTTTTTT. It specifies CASSLGDLSGRASEKLFF. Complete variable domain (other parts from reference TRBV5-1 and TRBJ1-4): KAGVTQTPRYLIKTRGQQVTLSCSPISGHRSVSWYQQTPGQGLQFLFEYFSETQRNKGNFPGRFSGRQFSNSRSEMNVSTLELGDSALYLCASSLGDLSGRASEKLFFGSGTQLSVL.

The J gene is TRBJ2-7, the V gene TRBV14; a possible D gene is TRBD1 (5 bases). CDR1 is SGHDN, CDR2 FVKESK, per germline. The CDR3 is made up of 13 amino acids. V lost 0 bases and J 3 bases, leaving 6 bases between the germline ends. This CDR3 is CASSQEDSYEQYF. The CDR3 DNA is TGTGCCAGCAGCCAAGAAGACAGCTACGAGCAGTACTTC.

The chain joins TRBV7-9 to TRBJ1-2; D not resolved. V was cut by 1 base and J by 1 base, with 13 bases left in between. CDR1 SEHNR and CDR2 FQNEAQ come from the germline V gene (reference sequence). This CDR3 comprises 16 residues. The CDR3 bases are TGTGCCAGCAGCTTAGACCCCCCAGTTGTTAACTATGGCTACACCTTC. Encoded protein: CASSLDPPVVNYGYTF.

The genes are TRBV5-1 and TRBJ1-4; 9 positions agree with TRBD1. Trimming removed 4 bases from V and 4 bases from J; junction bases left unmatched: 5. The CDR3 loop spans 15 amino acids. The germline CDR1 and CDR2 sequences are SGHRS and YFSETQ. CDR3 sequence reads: CASSRTGALNEKLFF. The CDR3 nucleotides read TGCGCCAGCAGCCGGACAGGGGCACTTAATGAAAAACTGTTTTTT. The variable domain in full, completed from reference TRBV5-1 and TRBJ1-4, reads KAGVTQTPRYLIKTRGQQVTLSCSPISGHRSVSWYQQTPGQGLQFLFEYFSETQRNKGNFPGRFSGRQFSNSRSEMNVSTLELGDSALYLCASSRTGALNEKLFFGSGTQLSVL.

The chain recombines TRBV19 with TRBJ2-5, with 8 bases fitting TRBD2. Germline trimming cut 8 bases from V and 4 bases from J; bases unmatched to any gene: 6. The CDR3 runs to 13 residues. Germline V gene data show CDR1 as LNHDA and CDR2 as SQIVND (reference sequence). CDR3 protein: CASPGLEVETQYF. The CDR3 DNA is TGTGCCAGTCCGGGACTAGAGGTAGAGACCCAGTACTTC.

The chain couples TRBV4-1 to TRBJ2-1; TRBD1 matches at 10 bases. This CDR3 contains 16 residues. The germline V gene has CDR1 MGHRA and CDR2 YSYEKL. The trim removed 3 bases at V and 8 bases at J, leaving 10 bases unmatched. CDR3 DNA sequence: TGCGCCAGCAGCCACCCTGACAGGGGGCGTAGGGATGAGCAGTTCTTC. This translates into CASSHPDRGRRDEQFF.

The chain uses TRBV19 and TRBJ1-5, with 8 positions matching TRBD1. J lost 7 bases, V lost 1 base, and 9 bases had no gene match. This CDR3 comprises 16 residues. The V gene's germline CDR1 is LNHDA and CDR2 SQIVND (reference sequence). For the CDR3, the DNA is TGTGCCAGTAGTATAGCCCGGGACAGGACGGAACAGCCCCAGCATTTT. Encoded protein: CASSIARDRTEQPQHF.